Shown below are 9 T cell receptor beta chains from a single sample sequenced in a study of OX40 agonist ivuxolimab in advanced cancers. Profiling relied on immunoSEQ multiplex PCR, and the TCRdb table lists in-frame clones only, not all of them. The data contain tens of thousands of clones, about 83% of them singletons. Sequenced material: CD4+ or CD8+ T cells sorted from blood, taken in a trial of the OX40 agonist ivuxolimab. Receptors originate from an adult with an advanced solid tumor such as melanoma, head and neck, liver or kidney cancer.

This clone was detected once. The rearrangement uses TRBV19 and TRBJ2-6; 10 nucleotides match TRBD1. This CDR3 spans 17 amino acids. The germline CDR1 and CDR2 sequences are LNHDA and SQIVND (reference sequence). Losses at the gene ends were 1 base for V and 0 bases for J; bases not matched to a gene: 0. The CDR3 sequence: CASSIGQGASGANVLTF. The DNA for the CDR3 is TGTGCCAGTAGTATAGGACAGGGGGCCTCTGGGGCCAACGTCCTGACTTTC. The whole variable domain, filled in from reference TRBV19 and TRBJ2-6, reads DGGITQSPKYLFRKEGQNVTLSCEQNLNHDAMYWYRQDPGQGLRLIYYSQIVNDFQKGDIAEGYSVSREKKESFPLTVTSAQKNPTAFYLCASSIGQGASGANVLTFGAGSRLTVL.

The rearrangement joins TRBV7-2 to TRBJ2-3, with D perhaps TRBD2 (6 bases). Germline-derived CDR1 and CDR2 are SGHTA and FQGNSA. Trimming pared 3 bases from V and 6 bases from J, leaving 13 bases between. The length of the CDR3 is 14 residues. The CDR3 bases are TGTGCCAGCAGCTTGACTGGGGGGTTCGATACGCAGTATTTT. Protein product: CASSLTGGFDTQYF.

The V call is TRBV19, the J call TRBJ1-5, with a tentative D call TRBD1 (6 bases). The CDR3 has 15 residues. Germline CDR1 LNHDA, CDR2 SQIVND (reference sequence). Trimming took 7 bases from V and 0 from J, leaving 13 bases between them. CDR3 coding DNA: TGTGCCAGTATGAGGGGGACACATAGCAATCAGCCCCAGCATTTT. Translating gives CASMRGTHSNQPQHF.

The V call is TRBV7-2, the J call TRBJ1-4; tentatively, D is TRBD1 (5 bases). The CDR3 is 14 amino acids. Germline V gene data show CDR1 as SGHTA and CDR2 as FQGNSA. Between the trimmed V and J ends, which lost 5 bases and 8 bases, there was a span of 15 bases. The DNA of the CDR3 is TGTGCCAGCAGCCTCGGGCAGGGCAGGGAAAAACTGTTTTTT. Translation gives CASSLGQGREKLFF.

The CDR3 protein is CATRQGQTDTQYF. The CDR3 DNA reads TGTGCCACCCGACAGGGTCAAACAGATACGCAGTATTTT. V gene TRBV19 combines with J gene TRBJ2-3; 7 bases line up with TRBD1. This CDR3 is 13 amino acids long. The trim removed 10 bases at V and 3 bases at J, leaving 7 bases unmatched. CDR1 is LNHDA and CDR2 is SQIVND in the germline V gene (reference sequence).

This sequence joins TRBV5-6 and TRBJ1-4; the match to TRBD1 covers 7 bases. Germline CDR1 reads SGHDT; CDR2 reads YYEEEE. CDR3 length: 14 amino acids. Losses at the gene ends were 2 bases for V and 8 bases for J; bases not matched to a gene: 6. The CDR3 spells CASSLGQAPEKLFF. CDR3 bases: TGTGCCAGCAGCTTAGGACAGGCCCCCGAAAAACTGTTTTTT.

The chain carries TRBV7-2 and TRBJ2-1, with 10 bases aligning to TRBD1. J gave up 5 bases and V 6 bases, and 7 bases lay outside the gene matches. In germline, CDR1 is SGHTA, CDR2 FQGNSA. This CDR3 has 15 residues. The DNA of the CDR3 is TGTGCCAGCAGATTCGGACAGGGGGTAAACAATGAGCAGTTCTTC. It codes for CASRFGQGVNNEQFF.

The gene calls are TRBV5-8 and TRBJ2-1, with 10 bases fitting TRBD1. The CDR3 length is 16 residues. Germline loops: CDR1 SGHTS, CDR2 YDEGEE. Trimming took 0 bases from V and 5 from J; bases not matched to a gene: 5. The CDR3 nucleotides read TGTGCCAGCAGCTTGGTTATTGGGACAGGGGACAATGAGCAGTTCTTC. Translated: CASSLVIGTGDNEQFF.

This chain uses TRBV9 with TRBJ2-3, with 10 bases fitting TRBD2. Germline values: CDR1 SGDLS, CDR2 YYNGEE. The V and J ends lost 4 bases and 0 bases, in that order; junction bases with no gene match: 5. The CDR3 is 16 residues long. CDR3 amino acids: CASSPIAGGSTDTQYF. Written as DNA, the CDR3 is TGTGCCAGCAGCCCTATAGCGGGAGGAAGCACAGATACGCAGTATTTT.